This T cell receptor (beta chain) comes out of a study of OX40 agonist ivuxolimab in advanced cancers. The CDR3 consists of 14 residues. Trimming removed 1 base from V and 10 bases from J; junction bases left unmatched: 3. Germline loops: CDR1 MGHDK, CDR2 SYGVNS. Measured with immunoSEQ multiplex PCR; TCRdb has only the in-frame clones, and not every one. The sample lists about 93,000 clones, around 94% occurring once. The sequence came from an adult with an advanced solid tumor such as melanoma, head and neck, liver or kidney cancer. Sequencing used CD4+ or CD8+ T cells sorted from blood, obtained in a trial of the OX40 agonist ivuxolimab. This rearrangement joins TRBV25-1 to TRBJ2-1, with TRBD2 matching 11 bases. In DNA, the CDR3 is TGTGCCAGCAGTGAATTTAGCGGGGGGGCGGAGCAGTTCTTC. Translation gives CASSEFSGGAEQFF. Variable domain in full (rest from reference TRBV25-1 and TRBJ2-1): EADIYQTPRYLVIGTGKKITLECSQTMGHDKMYWYQQDPGMELHLIHYSYGVNSTEKGDLSSESTVSRIRTEHFPLTLESARPSHTSQYLCASSEFSGGAEQFFGPGTRLTVL.